The next 8 T cell receptor beta chains were all read from a single sample in a study of cytomegalovirus exposure and HLA in healthy donors. Amplification used 60 Vbeta primers and 13 Jbeta primers. Method: immunoSEQ multiplex PCR; TCRdb's copy keeps in-frame clones and lacks some. The data contain 100,000 to 150,000 clones, 65% to 80% of them seen just once; the ten biggest clones take up approximately 1.5%. Sequencing was done on a sample of PBMCs. These receptors were obtained from a woman under 30 in good health and CMV-seronegative.

The chain joins TRBV7-9 to TRBJ1-1; D gene unclear. Trimming took off 5 bases at V and 3 bases at J, with 7 bases between the two ends. The CDR3 consists of 12 residues. The germline V gene encodes CDR1 SEHNR and CDR2 FQNEAQ (reference sequence). The CDR3 DNA sequence: TGTGCCAGCAGCCCCCGGGACACTGAAGCTTTCTTT. This encodes CASSPRDTEAFF.

Only a few counts were recorded for this clone. This chain joins TRBV2 and TRBJ2-6, with 15 bases that match TRBD2. The CDR3 runs 20 residues. Trimming at V came to 8 bases and at J to 4 bases, leaving 15 bases not matched to a gene. Germline assignment: CDR1 SNHLY and CDR2 FYNNEI. Written as DNA, the CDR3 is TGTGCCAGCGACAACGGACTAGCGGGAGGGCCCTTCTCCGGGGCCAACGTCCTGACTTTC. This sequence encodes CASDNGLAGGPFSGANVLTF.

V and J are TRBV6-1 and TRBJ1-2, with D perhaps TRBD1 (6 bases). V lost 7 bases, J lost 5 bases, and 20 bases lay in between. The germline V gene encodes CDR1 MNHNS and CDR2 SASEGT. This CDR3 is built from 15 residues. This CDR3 is CASMERTVLLYGYTF. The CDR3, as DNA: TGTGCCAGCATGGAGAGGACAGTCCTCCTTTATGGCTACACCTTC.

This chain connects TRBV2 to TRBJ1-3; possibly TRBD1 for D (5 bases). V lost 6 bases and J lost 3, with 6 bases in between. The CDR3 totals 12 residues. Germline CDR1 is SNHLY and CDR2 is FYNNEI. Here the CDR3 reads CASSQGGNTIYF. Here the CDR3 DNA reads TGTGCCAGCAGCCAGGGTGGAAACACCATATATTTT.

V is TRBV2 and J is TRBJ2-7; 7 bases fit TRBD1. Germline values: CDR1 SNHLY, CDR2 FYNNEI. This CDR3 comprises 14 residues. After removal of 4 bases from V and 0 bases from J, the junction contained 3 bases not matched to a gene. The CDR3 sequence is CASSADRSSYEQYF. As DNA, the CDR3 is TGTGCCAGCAGTGCGGACAGGAGCTCCTACGAGCAGTACTTC. Together with reference TRBV2 and TRBJ2-7, the CDR3 gives the full variable domain: EPEVTQTPSHQVTQMGQEVILRCVPISNHLYFYWYRQILGQKVEFLVSFYNNEISEKSEIFDDQFSVERPDGSNFTLKIRSTKLEDSAMYFCASSADRSSYEQYFGPGTRLTVT.

In this sample, this clone turned up a few times. The V gene is TRBV13, the J gene TRBJ2-1, with 14 bases identical to TRBD2. The CDR3 totals 18 residues. Germline V gene data show CDR1 as PRHDT and CDR2 as FYEKMQ (reference sequence). V gave up 2 bases and J gave up 7 bases; unmatched junction bases: 10. The CDR3 DNA reads TGTGCCAGCAGCTTATTGGGACTAGCGGGAGTTTTAAGAAATGAGCAGTTCTTC. As protein: CASSLLGLAGVLRNEQFF.

In nucleotides, the CDR3 is TGCGCCAGCAGCCAAGATGAGGGACTAGCGAGACTCACCGGGGAGCTGTTTTTT. As protein: CASSQDEGLARLTGELFF. The chain uses TRBV4-1 and TRBJ2-2; 10 bases line up with TRBD2. The V gene end was trimmed by 0 bases and the J gene end by 4 bases; junction bases not matched to a gene: 8. Looked up from germline, CDR1 is MGHRA and CDR2 is YSYEKL. This CDR3 has 18 residues.

J is TRBJ1-2 and V is TRBV7-8; 8 nucleotides line up with TRBD1. This CDR3 is built from 14 residues. Germline CDR1 and CDR2: SGHVS and FQNEAQ. J lost 8 bases, V lost 1 base, and 6 bases had no gene match. The CDR3: CASSLDSRGPGYTF. The CDR3 DNA reads TGTGCCAGCAGCTTAGATAGCAGGGGGCCGGGCTACACCTTC.